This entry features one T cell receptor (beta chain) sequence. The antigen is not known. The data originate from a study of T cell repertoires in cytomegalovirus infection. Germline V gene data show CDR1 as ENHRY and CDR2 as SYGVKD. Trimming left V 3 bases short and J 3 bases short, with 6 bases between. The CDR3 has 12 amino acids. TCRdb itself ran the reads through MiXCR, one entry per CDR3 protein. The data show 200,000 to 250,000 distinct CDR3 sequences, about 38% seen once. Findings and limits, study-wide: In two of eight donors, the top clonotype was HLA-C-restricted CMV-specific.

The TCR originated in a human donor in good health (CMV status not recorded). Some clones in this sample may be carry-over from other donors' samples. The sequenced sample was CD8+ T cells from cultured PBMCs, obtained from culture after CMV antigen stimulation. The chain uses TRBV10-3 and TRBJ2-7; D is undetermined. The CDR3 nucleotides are TGTGCCATCAGTGAAGAGAGCTACGAGCAGTACTTC. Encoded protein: CAISEESYEQYF.